This TCR beta chain was sequenced for a study of T cell responses to AZD1222 COVID-19 vaccine. The assay was immunoSEQ multiplex PCR, and TCRdb's table has in-frame clones only and misses some. The sample consists of approximately 170,000 clones, about 92% of them appearing once. Germline CDR1 and CDR2: KGHSH and LQKENI. The CDR3 consists of 14 residues. The V gene end was trimmed by 2 bases and the J gene end by 5 bases; junction bases not matched to a gene: 5. V and J are TRBV18 and TRBJ1-1, with 7 bases identical to TRBD1. Sequenced here: peripheral blood, sampled on day 0 of AZD1222 vaccination. The receptor was isolated from an adult in good health. The CDR3 DNA reads as TGTGCCAGCTCACCAAGGGAACAGGGGACTGAAGCTTTCTTT. Translated: CASSPREQGTEAFF.